This TCR beta chain was sequenced for a study of T cell repertoires in cytomegalovirus infection. Study-level information: A matching HLA type, together with CMV infection, was signaled by public TCR beta signatures.

This clonotype was seen a handful of times. Its antigen is still unknown. TCRdb fed the reads into MiXCR, producing one record per CDR3 protein. The sample contains more than 85,000 distinct CDR3 sequences, 23% of which appear only once. Germline CDR1 is MGHRA and CDR2 is YSYEKL. The V end was cut by 0 bases, the J end by 4 bases, with 15 bases between. CDR3 size: 16 residues. The study, taken as a whole, reports: Carriers of CMV plus the relevant HLA were identified by cumulative public TCR beta family frequency.

The sequencing sample was made of CD8+ T cells from PBMCs. The clonotype comes from a human donor in good health (CMV status not recorded). Some clones in this sample may be carry-over from other donors' samples. This chain connects TRBV4-1 to TRBJ1-2; no firm D call. The CDR3 protein is CASSQEREQLLYGYTF. Here the CDR3 DNA reads TGCGCCAGCAGCCAAGAAAGGGAACAGCTACTCTATGGCTACACCTTC.